The next 26 T cell receptor beta chains were all read from a single sample in a study of blood T cell repertoires in COVID-19. Produced via immunoSEQ multiplex PCR; TCRdb's table is partial and in-frame only. The data hold about 100,000 clones, with 70% to 80% observed a single time. Sample: peripheral blood. These receptors were obtained from an older man with active or convalescent COVID-19.

The CDR3 bases are TGTGCCAGCAGCTGGGACAGGGGTTTGGCTTTCTTT. Encoded protein: CASSWDRGLAFF. The rearrangement joins TRBV7-9 to TRBJ1-1, with 10 bases identical to TRBD1. Looked up from germline, CDR1 is SEHNR and CDR2 is FQNEAQ (reference sequence). This CDR3 is built from 12 residues. With 4 bases clipped from V and 11 bases from J, the junction kept 4 bases outside the gene matches.

The V and J genes are TRBV30 and TRBJ1-4; 8 bases are shared with TRBD1. This CDR3 spans 14 amino acids. Germline V gene sequence: CDR1 GTSNPN, CDR2 SVGIG (reference sequence). Trimming took 5 bases from V and 8 from J; bases not matched to a gene: 10. The CDR3 DNA reads as TGTGCCTGGGGGAGGGGGACAGGTGGCGAAAAACTGTTTTTT. Protein: CAWGRGTGGEKLFF.

The rearrangement links TRBV27 to TRBJ2-5; 9 bases match TRBD1. With 4 bases clipped from V and 1 base from J, the junction kept 10 bases outside the gene matches. The CDR3 is 17 residues long. Germline V CDR1 and CDR2: MNHEY, SMNVEV (reference sequence). The CDR3 coding sequence is TGTGCCAGCAGTTCCCCCATGGGACAGGGAGTCCAAGAGACCCAGTACTTC. Amino acids: CASSSPMGQGVQETQYF.

This chain uses TRBV19 with TRBJ1-1; 8 nucleotides match TRBD1. This CDR3 contains 15 residues. Germline CDR1 and CDR2: LNHDA and SQIVND (reference sequence). V was clipped by 6 bases and J by 1 base; unmatched bases: 7. CDR3 DNA: TGTGCCAGTAGGACCCCAGGGGGCGGGAACACTGAAGCTTTCTTT. Protein: CASRTPGGGNTEAFF.

This clone has just a few counts. The chain recombines TRBV4-1 with TRBJ1-2; D might be TRBD1 (6 bases). The CDR3 has 15 amino acids. V gave up 3 bases and J gave up 1 base, with 12 bases separating them. Germline assignment: CDR1 MGHRA and CDR2 YSYEKL. CDR3 sequence: CASSQTSQGNYGYTF. Written as DNA, the CDR3 is TGCGCCAGCAGCCAGACCTCACAGGGTAACTATGGCTACACCTTC.

The chain employs TRBV4-3 and TRBJ2-1, with 7 bases fitting TRBD2. V was pared by 0 bases and J by 5 bases, with 10 bases of the junction left unmatched. Germline lookup yields CDR1 LGHNA and CDR2 YSLEER. This CDR3 region has 17 residues. The CDR3 sequence: CASSQDVPAGTHNEQFF. The CDR3 DNA reads TGCGCCAGCAGCCAAGATGTTCCAGCGGGAACCCACAATGAGCAGTTCTTC.

The gene calls are TRBV10-2 and TRBJ1-5; 9 nucleotides line up with TRBD1. The germline V gene encodes CDR1 WSHSY and CDR2 SAAADI. Germline trimming cut 7 bases from V and 7 bases from J; bases unmatched to any gene: 8. The CDR3 has 14 residues. CDR3 coding DNA: TGCGCCAGCACCAAGGGACAGGGTAGCCAGCCCCAGCATTTT. It codes for CASTKGQGSQPQHF.

The chain joins TRBV14 to TRBJ2-7, with D uncertain. With 0 bases removed from V and 3 bases from J, the gap between germline ends came to 3 bases. This CDR3 region has 12 residues. CDR1 is SGHDN and CDR2 is FVKESK in the germline V gene. The DNA for the CDR3 is TGTGCCAGCAGCCAAGATAGCTACGAGCAGTACTTC. Encoded protein: CASSQDSYEQYF.

The V call is TRBV3-1 (or the pseudogene TRBV3-2), the J call TRBJ2-1; weak D call: TRBD2 (6 bases). The CDR3 loop spans 15 amino acids. Germline V gene sequence: CDR1 LGHDT, CDR2 YNNKEL (reference sequence). With 3 bases removed from V and 0 bases from J, the gap between germline ends came to 9 bases. The CDR3 region has the DNA TGTGCCAGCAGCCACCTAGCGCTCTCCTACAATGAGCAGTTCTTC. It is translated as CASSHLALSYNEQFF.

V usage is TRBV7-2 and J usage is TRBJ1-5; D is uncertain. This CDR3 has 14 amino acids. V was clipped by 5 bases and J by 8 bases, with 16 bases between them. Germline CDR1 reads SGHTA; CDR2 reads FQGNSA. The CDR3 loop is CASSHNAGREPQHF. The CDR3 DNA follows: TGTGCCAGCAGCCACAACGCGGGGAGGGAGCCCCAGCATTTT.

As to this clone: This same CDR3 is encoded by further DNA sequences in the sample. The chain has TRBV5-6 and TRBJ1-2, with 7 bases lining up with TRBD1. This CDR3 is 15 amino acids long. After removal of 3 bases from V and 1 base from J, the junction contained 6 bases not matched to a gene. Germline CDR1 SGHDT, CDR2 YYEEEE. Here the CDR3 DNA reads TGTGCCAGCAGCTCGTTCGGGACAGTTAACTATGGCTACACCTTC. Residues: CASSSFGTVNYGYTF. Drawing the rest from reference TRBV5-6 and TRBJ1-2, the complete variable domain is DAGVTQSPTHLIKTRGQQVTLRCSPKSGHDTVSWYQQALGQGPQFIFQYYEEEERQRGNFPDRFSGHQFPNYSSELNVNALLLGDSALYLCASSSFGTVNYGYTFGSGTRLTVV.

Written as DNA, the CDR3 is TGTGCCAGCAGCAACAACCGGGGGGAGCAGTACTTC. Translating it yields CASSNNRGEQYF. The chain uses TRBV12-3 or TRBV12-4 and TRBJ2-7, with TRBD2 as a possible D gene (6 bases). V lost 6 bases, J lost 7 bases, and 13 bases lay in between. There are 12 residues in the CDR3.

This chain links TRBV19 with TRBJ2-2; TRBD2 agrees at 12 bases. Germline V gives CDR1 LNHDA, CDR2 SQIVND (reference sequence). This CDR3 region has 18 residues. Germline trimming cut 3 bases from V and 2 bases from J; bases unmatched to any gene: 7. The chain's CDR3 is CASSIRGLAGSNTGELFF. In DNA form, the CDR3 reads TGTGCCAGTAGTATCCGGGGACTAGCGGGCTCAAACACCGGGGAGCTGTTTTTT. Complete variable domain (other parts from reference TRBV19 and TRBJ2-2): DGGITQSPKYLFRKEGQNVTLSCEQNLNHDAMYWYRQDPGQGLRLIYYSQIVNDFQKGDIAEGYSVSREKKESFPLTVTSAQKNPTAFYLCASSIRGLAGSNTGELFFGEGSRLTVL.

The chain is built from TRBV19 and TRBJ1-2; 7 nucleotides line up with TRBD1. The CDR3 sequence is 13 residues long. Germline values: CDR1 LNHDA, CDR2 SQIVND (reference sequence). Trimming cost V 5 bases and J 7 bases; bases outside gene matches: 7. CDR3 sequence: CASSLRTGLGYTF. The CDR3 coding sequence is TGTGCCAGTAGTCTCCGGACAGGACTTGGCTACACCTTC.

This clone has a handful of counts. The chain has TRBV9 and TRBJ2-1, with D uncertain. V lost 0 bases and J lost 10, with 14 bases in between. The length of the CDR3 is 14 residues. Germline V gene sequence: CDR1 SGDLS, CDR2 YYNGEE. The CDR3 DNA is TGTGCCAGCAGCGTAGGAACGACTTCTGACGAGCAGTTCTTC. Amino acids: CASSVGTTSDEQFF.

This clone has a handful of counts. The V call is TRBV3-1 (or the pseudogene TRBV3-2), the J call TRBJ2-3; D not resolved. CDR3 size: 15 residues. Germline CDR1 is LGHDT and CDR2 is YNNKEL (reference sequence). Trimming cost V 0 bases and J 1 base, with 8 bases left between them. CDR3 sequence: CASSQDGQGTDTQYF. CDR3 bases: TGTGCCAGCAGCCAAGATGGCCAGGGCACAGATACGCAGTATTTT.

This clone has just one count. The genes are TRBV7-3 and TRBJ2-5; TRBD1 agrees at 9 bases. Losses at the gene ends were 5 bases for V and 4 bases for J; bases not matched to a gene: 8. The CDR3 consists of 15 residues. Germline CDR1 is SGHTA and CDR2 is FQGTGA. This CDR3 is CASSPTGQGGETQYF. In nucleotides, the CDR3 is TGTGCCAGCAGCCCGACGGGACAGGGAGGAGAGACCCAGTACTTC.

The chain couples TRBV19 to TRBJ2-1; 8 nucleotides match TRBD1. The J segment lost 4 bases and the V segment lost 4 bases, leaving 3 bases of the junction unmatched. This CDR3 has 14 residues. The germline gives CDR1 LNHDA, CDR2 SQIVND (reference sequence). CDR3 protein: CASSNDRGYNEQFF. CDR3 in DNA: TGTGCCAGTAGTAACGACAGGGGATACAATGAGCAGTTCTTC.

The V gene is TRBV3-1 (or the pseudogene TRBV3-2), the J gene TRBJ2-7; D is undetermined. The CDR3 totals 12 residues. The germline CDR1 and CDR2 sequences are LGHDT and YNNKEL (reference sequence). The V end was cut by 4 bases, the J end by 4 bases, with 8 bases between. CDR3 protein: CASSRGDYEQYF. DNA for the CDR3: TGTGCCAGCAGCCGCGGTGATTACGAGCAGTACTTC.

This sequence joins TRBV6-2 or TRBV6-3 and TRBJ1-5; D not resolved. The germline gives CDR1 MNHEY, CDR2 SVGEGT. Trimming pared 5 bases from V and 11 bases from J, leaving 13 bases between. The CDR3 sequence is 12 residues long. The CDR3 DNA reads as TGTGCCAGCAGTACGATCGTGGAGTCCCAGCATTTT. Residues: CASSTIVESQHF.

This chain connects TRBV15 to TRBJ1-4, with TRBD1 identical over 12 bases. V trimming: 2 bases; J trimming: 8 bases; junction bases outside the gene matches: 6. Germline CDR1 is LNHNV and CDR2 is YYDKDF (reference sequence). The CDR3 runs to 16 residues. The CDR3 loop is CATSRLGQGAREKLFF. CDR3 bases: TGTGCCACCAGCAGACTGGGACAGGGGGCGCGGGAAAAACTGTTTTTT.

The table lists this clone with a count of one. The chain carries TRBV6-9 and TRBJ1-6; a possible D gene is TRBD1 (6 bases). The length of the CDR3 is 15 residues. V lost 0 bases and J lost 7, with 10 bases in between. Germline V gives CDR1 MNHGY, CDR2 SVAAGI. The CDR3 DNA follows: TGTGCCAGCAGTTATTCTCACAGGGAGAATTCACCCCTCCACTTT. This gives the protein CASSYSHRENSPLHF.

The chain has TRBV18 and TRBJ2-1; 9 bases align to TRBD1. The CDR3 spans 14 residues. V lost 4 bases and J lost 8; bases outside the gene matches: 6. CDR1 is KGHSH, CDR2 LQKENI, per germline. In DNA, the CDR3 is TGTGCCAGCTCACGGGGACAGGGTGGCGATGAGCAGTTCTTC. Translating it yields CASSRGQGGDEQFF.

The chain couples TRBV5-1 to TRBJ2-7, with D perhaps matching TRBD1 (6 bases). CDR1 is SGHRS and CDR2 is YFSETQ in the germline V gene. This CDR3 has 14 amino acids. With 4 bases removed from V and 2 bases from J, the gap between germline ends came to 13 bases. The DNA for the CDR3 is TGCGCCAGCAGCCCGTCCGGACAGACCTACGAGCAGTACTTC. It encodes CASSPSGQTYEQYF.

The V and J genes are TRBV11-2 and TRBJ1-2; TRBD1 matches 9 bases. Germline values: CDR1 SGHAT, CDR2 FQNNGV. This CDR3 region has 16 residues. V gave up 1 base and J gave up 5 bases; unmatched junction bases: 8. CDR3 in amino acids: CASSLGTTGTGYGYTF. The CDR3 DNA sequence: TGTGCCAGCAGCTTAGGGACTACCGGGACAGGGTATGGCTACACCTTC.

The V call is TRBV14, the J call TRBJ2-7, with D unresolved. The CDR3 is 13 amino acids. V was clipped by 4 bases and J by 3 bases, with 10 bases between them. Germline V gene sequence: CDR1 SGHDN, CDR2 FVKESK. The CDR3 is CASSPDILYEQYF. CDR3 in DNA: TGTGCCAGCAGCCCCGACATTCTCTACGAGCAGTACTTC.